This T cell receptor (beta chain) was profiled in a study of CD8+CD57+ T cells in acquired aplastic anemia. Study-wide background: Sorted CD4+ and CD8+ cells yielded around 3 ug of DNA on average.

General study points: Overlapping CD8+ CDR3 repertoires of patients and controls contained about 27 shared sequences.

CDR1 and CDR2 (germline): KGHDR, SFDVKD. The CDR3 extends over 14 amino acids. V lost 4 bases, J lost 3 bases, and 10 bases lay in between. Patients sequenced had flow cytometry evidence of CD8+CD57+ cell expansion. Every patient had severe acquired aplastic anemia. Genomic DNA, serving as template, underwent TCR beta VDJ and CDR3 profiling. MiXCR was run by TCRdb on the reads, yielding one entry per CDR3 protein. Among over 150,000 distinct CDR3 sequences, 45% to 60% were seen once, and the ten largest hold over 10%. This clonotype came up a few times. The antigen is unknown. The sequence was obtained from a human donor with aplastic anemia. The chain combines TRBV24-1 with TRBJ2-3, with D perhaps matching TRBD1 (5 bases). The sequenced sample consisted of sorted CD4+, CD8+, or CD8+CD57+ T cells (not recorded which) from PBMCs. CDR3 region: CATSEAGPTDTQYF. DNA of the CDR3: TGTGCCACCAGTGAGGCAGGGCCGACAGATACGCAGTATTTT.